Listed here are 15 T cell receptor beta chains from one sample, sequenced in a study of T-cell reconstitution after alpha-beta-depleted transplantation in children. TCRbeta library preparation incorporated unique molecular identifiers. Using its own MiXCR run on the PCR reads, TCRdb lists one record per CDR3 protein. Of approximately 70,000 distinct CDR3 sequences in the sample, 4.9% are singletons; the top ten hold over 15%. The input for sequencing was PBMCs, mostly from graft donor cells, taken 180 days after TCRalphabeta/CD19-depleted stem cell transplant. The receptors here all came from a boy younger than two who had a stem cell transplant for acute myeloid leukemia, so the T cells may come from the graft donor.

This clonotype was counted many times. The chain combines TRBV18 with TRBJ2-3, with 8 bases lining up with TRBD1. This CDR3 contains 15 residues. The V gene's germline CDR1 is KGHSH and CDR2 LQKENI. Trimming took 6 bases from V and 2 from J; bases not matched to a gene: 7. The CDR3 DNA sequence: TGTGCCAGCTCGCGGGACAGGTCTACCACAGATACGCAGTATTTT. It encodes CASSRDRSTTDTQYF. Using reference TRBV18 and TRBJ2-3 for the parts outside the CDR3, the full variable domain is NAGVMQNPRHLVRRRGQEARLRCSPMKGHSHVYWYRQLPEEGLKFMVYLQKENIIDESGMPKERFSAEFPKEGPSILRIQQVVRGDSAAYFCASSRDRSTTDTQYFGPGTRLTVL.

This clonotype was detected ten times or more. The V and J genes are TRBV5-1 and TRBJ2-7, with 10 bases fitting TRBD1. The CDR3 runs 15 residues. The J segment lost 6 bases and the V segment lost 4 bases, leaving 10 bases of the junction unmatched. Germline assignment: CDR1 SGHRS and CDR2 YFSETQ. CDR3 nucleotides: TGCGCCAGCAGCCCCTCAGGACAGGGGGAACGCGAGCAGTACGTC. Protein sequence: CASSPSGQGEREQYV.

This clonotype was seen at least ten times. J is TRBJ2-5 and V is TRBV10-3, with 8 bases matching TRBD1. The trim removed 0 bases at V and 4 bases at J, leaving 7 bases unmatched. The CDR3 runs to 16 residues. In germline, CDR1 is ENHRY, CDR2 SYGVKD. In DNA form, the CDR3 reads TGTGCCATCAGTGAGTCGATAGGACAGGGACGAGAGACCCAGTACTTC. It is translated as CAISESIGQGRETQYF.

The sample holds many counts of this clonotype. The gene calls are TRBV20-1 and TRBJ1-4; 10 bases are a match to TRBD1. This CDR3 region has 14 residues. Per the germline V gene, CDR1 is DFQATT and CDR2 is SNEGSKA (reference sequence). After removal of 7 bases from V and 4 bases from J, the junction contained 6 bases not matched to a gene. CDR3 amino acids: CSGGTGAINEKLFF. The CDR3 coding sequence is TGCAGTGGTGGGACAGGGGCCATTAATGAAAAACTGTTTTTT.

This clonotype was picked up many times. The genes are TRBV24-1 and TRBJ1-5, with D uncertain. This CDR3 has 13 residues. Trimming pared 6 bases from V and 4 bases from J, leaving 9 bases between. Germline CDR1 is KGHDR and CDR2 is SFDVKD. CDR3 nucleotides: TGTGCCACCAGTCTCAGTAAGAATCAGCCCCAGCATTTT. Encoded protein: CATSLSKNQPQHF.

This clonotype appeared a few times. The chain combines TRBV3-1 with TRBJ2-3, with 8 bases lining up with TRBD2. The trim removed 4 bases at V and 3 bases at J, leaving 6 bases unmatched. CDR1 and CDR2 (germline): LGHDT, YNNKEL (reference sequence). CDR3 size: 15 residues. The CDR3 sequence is CASSRGLAGTDTQYF. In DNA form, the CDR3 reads TGTGCCAGCAGCCGAGGACTAGCAGGTACAGATACGCAGTATTTT.

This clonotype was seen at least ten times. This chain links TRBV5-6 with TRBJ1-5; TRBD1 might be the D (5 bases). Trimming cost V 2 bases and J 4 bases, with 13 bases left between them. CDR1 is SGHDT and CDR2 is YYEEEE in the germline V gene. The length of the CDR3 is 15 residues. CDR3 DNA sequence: TGTGCCAGCAGCTTTGGTCAGACAGAAAATCAGCCCCAGCATTTT. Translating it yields CASSFGQTENQPQHF.

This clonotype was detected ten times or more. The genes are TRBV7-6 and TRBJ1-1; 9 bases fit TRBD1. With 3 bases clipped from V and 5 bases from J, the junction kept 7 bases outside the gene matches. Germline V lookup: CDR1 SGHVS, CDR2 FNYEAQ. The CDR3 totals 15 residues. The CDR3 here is CASSLGRTGVTEAFF. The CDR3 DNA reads TGTGCCAGCAGCTTGGGTAGGACAGGGGTTACTGAAGCTTTCTTT. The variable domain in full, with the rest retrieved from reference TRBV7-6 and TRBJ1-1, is GAGVSQSPRYKVTKRGQDVALRCDPISGHVSLYWYRQALGQGPEFLTYFNYEAQQDKSGLPNDRFSAERPEGSISTLTIQRTEQRDSAMYRCASSLGRTGVTEAFFGQGTRLTVV.

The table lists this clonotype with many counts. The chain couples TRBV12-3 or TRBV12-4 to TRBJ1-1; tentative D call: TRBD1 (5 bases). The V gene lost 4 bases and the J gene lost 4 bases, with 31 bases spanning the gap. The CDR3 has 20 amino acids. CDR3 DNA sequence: TGTGCCAGCAGTTCTCCCAAGGAAAAGGGGATCTATTACCGGGGCACTGAAGCTTTCTTT. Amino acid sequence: CASSSPKEKGIYYRGTEAFF.

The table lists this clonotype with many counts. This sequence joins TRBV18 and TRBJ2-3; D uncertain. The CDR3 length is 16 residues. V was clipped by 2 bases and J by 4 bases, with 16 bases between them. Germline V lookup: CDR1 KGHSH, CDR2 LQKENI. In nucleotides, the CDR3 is TGTGCCAGCTCACCAGGGCTCCCAATGGGCGCAGATACGCAGTATTTT. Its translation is CASSPGLPMGADTQYF.

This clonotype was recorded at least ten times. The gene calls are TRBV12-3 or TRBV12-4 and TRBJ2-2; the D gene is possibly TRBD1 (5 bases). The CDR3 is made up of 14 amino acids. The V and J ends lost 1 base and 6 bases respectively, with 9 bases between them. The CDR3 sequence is CASSLVRVAGELFF. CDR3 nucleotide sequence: TGTGCCAGCAGTTTAGTCAGGGTGGCCGGGGAGCTGTTTTTT.

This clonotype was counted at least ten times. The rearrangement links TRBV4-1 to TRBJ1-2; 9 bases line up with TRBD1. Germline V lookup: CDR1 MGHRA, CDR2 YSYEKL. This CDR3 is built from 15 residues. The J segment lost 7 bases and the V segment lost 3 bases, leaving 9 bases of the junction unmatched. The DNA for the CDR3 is TGCGCCAGCAGCCAGCCCACAGGGGGCAGGGTTGGCTACACCTTC. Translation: CASSQPTGGRVGYTF.

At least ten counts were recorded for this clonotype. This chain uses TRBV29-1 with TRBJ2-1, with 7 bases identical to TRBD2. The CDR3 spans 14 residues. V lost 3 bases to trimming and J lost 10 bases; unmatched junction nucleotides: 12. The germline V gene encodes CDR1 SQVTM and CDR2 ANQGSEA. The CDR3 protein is CSVDGRGWGGEQFF. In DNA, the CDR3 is TGCAGCGTTGATGGGCGGGGGTGGGGTGGGGAGCAGTTCTTC.

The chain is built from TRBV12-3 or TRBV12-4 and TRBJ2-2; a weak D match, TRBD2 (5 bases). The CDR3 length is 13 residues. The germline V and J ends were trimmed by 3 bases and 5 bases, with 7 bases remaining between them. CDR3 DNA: TGTGCCAGCAGTTTTCGGGAAACCGGGGAGCTGTTTTTT. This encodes CASSFRETGELFF.

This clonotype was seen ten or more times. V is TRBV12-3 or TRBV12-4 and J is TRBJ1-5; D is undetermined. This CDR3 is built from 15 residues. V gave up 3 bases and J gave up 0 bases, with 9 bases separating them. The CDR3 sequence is CASSFWRNSNQPQHF. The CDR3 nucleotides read TGTGCCAGCAGTTTCTGGCGGAATAGCAATCAGCCCCAGCATTTT.